This TCR beta chain was documented in a study of blood T cell repertoires in COVID-19 (dated by TCRdb to about 2020). Regarding the study in general: Collaborator samples came from the United States, Italy and Spain and covered acute and convalescent phases of COVID-19. The prospective study material was composed of cDNA or gDNA derived from T cells, B-cell-depleted T cells, or PBMCs. The dataset comprised deeply sampled blood TCRbeta repertoires from subjects exposed to, actively infected with, or recovered from COVID-19. The repertoires were made available in a free public database intended to serve as a resource for research on the immune response to SARS-CoV-2. Samples came from the ongoing ImmuneRACE study (first 160 participants) plus 1,254 subjects from 6 global collaborators. The sample metadata nearly always contained a de-identified subject ID, COVID-19 status, age in years and sex. Where available, HLA class I and class II types were obtained from metadata supplied by the sample provider rather than from assay-based typing.

What the study reported, not specific to this receptor: Clinical and demographic metadata were provided uncurated, with the amount varying by source and participant.

Regarding this clone: Its antigen is unknown. No per-base quality is available; no much larger clone lies one base away.

CDR1 and CDR2 are drawn from the germline V gene: MDHEN, SYDVKM. The V end gives up 5 bases and the J end 3 bases, leaving 13 bases in the junction not matched to a gene. Including cysteine and phenylalanine, the CDR3 has 18 amino acids. Just CDR3 DNA is preserved here, 54 bases in frame from base 1. The immunoSEQ Assay, a bias-controlled multiplex PCR, was used to amplify TCRbeta CDR3 regions from genomic DNA. As for how the authors treated the data: The number of nucleated cells in each sample was estimated from the amplification of reference gene primers within the assay. To quantify the absolute abundance of each unique TCRbeta CDR3 rearrangement, sequence reads were collapsed and filtered. For each sample, productive Simpson clonality was calculated by taking the square root of Simpson's diversity index across productive rearrangements. TCRdb took this table from immuneACCESS and kept in-frame rearrangements with V and J called. Such tables lack part of the clones; where checked against another copy, unresolved V genes explain under half of the gap, and the rest is unexplained. Clone size and V and J calls were adopted from that table, with D and trimming inferred from the DNA. Here the sample has 250,000 to 350,000 clones; 75% to 90% occur a single time. Around 13% of the sample goes to the ten largest clones.

The collaborating institutions used their own protocols to collect whole blood in K2EDTA tubes. For TCRbeta analysis, collaborator samples were shipped as frozen whole blood, as isolated PBMCs, or as DNA extracted from either sample type. What was sequenced was peripheral blood. The receptor comes from a woman in her fifties or sixties with acute or convalescent COVID-19. The chain is encoded by TRBV28 joined to TRBJ2-7; 13 central nucleotides agree with TRBD2. Here is the DNA: TGTGCCAGCAGTCGATGGACTAGCGGGAGAGTTGATTTCTACGAGCAGTACTTC. It codes for CASSRWTSGRVDFYEQYF.